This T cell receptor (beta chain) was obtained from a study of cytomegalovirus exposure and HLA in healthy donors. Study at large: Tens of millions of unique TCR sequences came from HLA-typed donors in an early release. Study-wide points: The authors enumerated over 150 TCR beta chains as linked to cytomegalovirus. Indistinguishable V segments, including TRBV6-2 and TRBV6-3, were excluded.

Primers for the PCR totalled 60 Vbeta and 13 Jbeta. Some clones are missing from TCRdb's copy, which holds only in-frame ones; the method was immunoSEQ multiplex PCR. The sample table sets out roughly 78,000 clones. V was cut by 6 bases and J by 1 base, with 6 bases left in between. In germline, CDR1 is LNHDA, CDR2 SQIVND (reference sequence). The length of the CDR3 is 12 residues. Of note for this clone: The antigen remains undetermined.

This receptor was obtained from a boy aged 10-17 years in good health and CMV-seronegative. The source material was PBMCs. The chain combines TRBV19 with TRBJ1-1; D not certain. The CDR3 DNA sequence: TGTGCCAGTAGATTGAGGAACACTGAAGCTTTCTTT. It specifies CASRLRNTEAFF.